These 27 T cell receptor beta chains came from one sample sequenced in a study of cytomegalovirus exposure and HLA in healthy donors. Libraries were prepared by immunoSEQ multiplex PCR; TCRdb keeps only in-frame clonotypes and omits some of them. The sample shows 150,000 to 200,000 clones, approximately 90% of them seen only once. Sequenced: PBMCs. These receptors were taken from a woman aged 25 to 45 in good health and CMV-seronegative.

The chain employs TRBV5-1 and TRBJ2-3; maybe TRBD2 (5 bases). The CDR3 spans 15 residues. In germline, CDR1 is SGHRS, CDR2 YFSETQ. V lost 0 bases, J lost 2 bases, and 10 bases lay in between. The CDR3 sequence is CASSLGGRTTDTQYF. In DNA, the CDR3 is TGCGCCAGCAGCTTGGGCGGGCGCACCACAGATACGCAGTATTTT.

The chain links TRBV4-3 to TRBJ2-7; 10 positions agree with TRBD2. CDR1 is LGHNA and CDR2 is YSLEER in the germline V gene. CDR3 length equals 16 residues. After removal of 0 bases from V and 4 bases from J, the junction contained 6 bases not matched to a gene. The DNA for the CDR3 is TGCGCCAGCAGCCAAGAAGGACTAGCGGAGATTTACGAGCAGTACTTC. Its translation is CASSQEGLAEIYEQYF.

The chain recombines TRBV11-1 with TRBJ2-7; D remains ambiguous. V lost 5 bases to trimming and J lost 6 bases, with 17 bases between them. This CDR3 contains 14 residues. Germline CDR1 reads SGHAT; CDR2 reads FQDESV (reference sequence). The CDR3 nucleotides are TGTGCCAGCAGCCCGTACGCAGGATCCCCCGAGCAGTACTTC. Its translation is CASSPYAGSPEQYF.

J is TRBJ1-2 and V is TRBV7-9, with TRBD1 as a possible D gene (6 bases). Trimming removed 1 base at V and 9 bases at J, with 9 bases between. CDR1 and CDR2 from the germline V gene are SEHNR and FQNEAQ (reference sequence). This CDR3 comprises 12 residues. CDR3 in amino acids: CASSLETGSYTF. CDR3 DNA: TGTGCCAGCAGCTTAGAAACAGGGAGCTACACCTTC.

The DNA for the CDR3 is TGCGCCAGCAGCTTGGCTTCGAGCTCTGGACAGGGCTTTACTGAAGCTTTCTTT. It specifies CASSLASSSGQGFTEAFF. The V call is TRBV5-1, the J call TRBJ1-1, with 8 nucleotides matching TRBD1. J was trimmed by 5 bases and V by 0 bases; bases with no gene match: 15. Germline V gene data show CDR1 as SGHRS and CDR2 as YFSETQ. The CDR3 extends over 18 amino acids.

The sample holds a few counts of this clone. The chain recombines TRBV9 with TRBJ2-2, with D perhaps TRBD1 (5 bases). Trimming left V 3 bases short and J 4 bases short, with 13 bases between. The CDR3 has 15 residues. CDR1 and CDR2 from the germline V gene are SGDLS and YYNGEE. Here the CDR3 DNA reads TGTGCCAGCAGCGGGGGCCCACAATCCACCGGGGAGCTGTTTTTT. Its translation is CASSGGPQSTGELFF.

The chain uses TRBV7-2 and TRBJ2-3, with 7 nucleotides matching TRBD1. The CDR3 runs to 16 residues. Trimming took 5 bases from V and 4 from J; bases not matched to a gene: 12. Germline CDR1 is SGHTA and CDR2 is FQGNSA. DNA of the CDR3: TGTGCCAGCAGCCTCTCACAGGGGTTTGGGCCAGATACGCAGTATTTT. As protein: CASSLSQGFGPDTQYF.

The rearrangement joins TRBV5-1 to TRBJ1-1; 7 bases agree with TRBD1. This CDR3 is 15 amino acids long. Germline V gene data show CDR1 as SGHRS and CDR2 as YFSETQ. V shed 2 bases and J 6 bases; nucleotides not matched to a gene: 10. The CDR3: CASSFPSDRDSEAFF. The CDR3 bases are TGCGCCAGCAGCTTCCCCTCTGACAGGGACTCTGAAGCTTTCTTT.

This clone was seen a single time. The CDR3 DNA sequence: TGTGCCACCGGCGGGACTAGCGGCTACGAGCAGTACTTC. It encodes CATGGTSGYEQYF. V usage is TRBV15 and J usage is TRBJ2-7; 11 bases agree with TRBD2. The V and J ends lost 8 bases and 3 bases, in that order; junction bases with no gene match: 3. The CDR3 sequence is 13 residues long. Germline CDR1 and CDR2: LNHNV and YYDKDF (reference sequence).

V gene TRBV2 combines with J gene TRBJ2-5; TRBD1 agrees at 8 bases. Germline V gives CDR1 SNHLY, CDR2 FYNNEI. The CDR3 totals 13 residues. Trimming cost V 6 bases and J 3 bases; bases outside gene matches: 3. The CDR3 DNA reads TGTGCCAGCAGGCCGACAGGGGAAGAGACCCAGTACTTC. Encoded protein: CASRPTGEETQYF.

This clone showed up just a few times. The chain employs TRBV28 and TRBJ1-2, with a possible D match to TRBD1 (6 bases). Germline V gene sequence: CDR1 MDHEN, CDR2 SYDVKM. Trimming shortened V by 6 bases and J by 1 base, and 15 bases separated the two germline ends. This CDR3 is 15 amino acids long. The CDR3 spells CASSTGTPRNYGYTF. The DNA of the CDR3 is TGTGCCAGCAGCACCGGGACACCGCGTAACTATGGCTACACCTTC.

This sequence joins TRBV6-1 and TRBJ2-1; 7 nucleotides line up with TRBD2. CDR1 and CDR2 from the germline V gene are MNHNS and SASEGT. The CDR3 totals 15 residues. Germline trimming cut 3 bases from V and 3 bases from J; bases unmatched to any gene: 5. The CDR3 spells CASSDERGLYNEQFF. As DNA, the CDR3 is TGTGCCAGCAGTGATGAGCGGGGCCTCTACAATGAGCAGTTCTTC.

The rearrangement links TRBV27 to TRBJ1-1; maybe TRBD1 (5 bases). This CDR3 contains 14 residues. The V end was cut by 4 bases, the J end by 11 bases, with 20 bases between. CDR1 is MNHEY, CDR2 SMNVEV, per germline (reference sequence). This CDR3 is CASSSSQTWRDAFF. DNA of the CDR3: TGTGCCAGCAGTTCGAGCCAAACATGGAGGGACGCTTTCTTT.

V gene TRBV6-1 combines with J gene TRBJ1-1; 10 bases match TRBD1. CDR1 is MNHNS and CDR2 is SASEGT in the germline V gene. The V gene end was trimmed by 6 bases and the J gene end by 4 bases; junction bases not matched to a gene: 5. CDR3 length equals 14 residues. The CDR3 DNA sequence: TGTGCCAGCAGGGCGACAGGGGGCATCACTGAAGCTTTCTTT. This sequence encodes CASRATGGITEAFF.

J is TRBJ1-2 and V is TRBV4-2; 9 bases are a match to TRBD1. The germline gives CDR1 LGHNA, CDR2 YNFKEQ. Germline trimming cut 1 base from V and 7 bases from J; bases unmatched to any gene: 4. The CDR3 covers 14 residues. CDR3 loop: CASSQVGTGFGYTF. In nucleotides, the CDR3 is TGTGCCAGCAGCCAAGTTGGGACAGGGTTTGGCTACACCTTC.

The rearrangement links TRBV9 to TRBJ2-7; D perhaps matches TRBD2 (7 bases). The germline gives CDR1 SGDLS, CDR2 YYNGEE. The CDR3 covers 15 residues. The V end lost 3 bases, the J end lost 0 bases, and 13 bases lay between the germline ends. This chain's CDR3 is CASSATGGHSYEQYF. The CDR3 nucleotides are TGTGCCAGCAGCGCCACGGGGGGCCACTCCTACGAGCAGTACTTC.

This chain joins TRBV6-1 and TRBJ1-5, with 8 bases aligning to TRBD1. Germline V gives CDR1 MNHNS, CDR2 SASEGT. This CDR3 comprises 15 residues. Trimming cost V 6 bases and J 4 bases; bases outside gene matches: 8. The CDR3 is CASRSGTGTNQPQHF. In DNA, the CDR3 is TGTGCCAGCAGATCCGGGACAGGCACGAATCAGCCCCAGCATTTT.

In this sample, this clone turned up a few times. The rearrangement uses TRBV5-6 and TRBJ1-1; 7 nucleotides match TRBD1. The CDR3 spans 13 residues. The germline V gene has CDR1 SGHDT and CDR2 YYEEEE. Losses at the gene ends were 4 bases for V and 8 bases for J; bases not matched to a gene: 8. The CDR3 reads CASSATGAREAFF. CDR3 sequence (DNA): TGTGCCAGCAGCGCCACAGGGGCGAGGGAAGCTTTCTTT. The full variable domain, in which reference TRBV5-6 and TRBJ1-1 provide the parts outside the CDR3, is DAGVTQSPTHLIKTRGQQVTLRCSPKSGHDTVSWYQQALGQGPQFIFQYYEEEERQRGNFPDRFSGHQFPNYSSELNVNALLLGDSALYLCASSATGAREAFFGQGTRLTVV.

The rearrangement links TRBV19 to TRBJ1-6; the D gene is possibly TRBD1 (5 bases). Trimming shortened V by 3 bases and J by 9 bases, and 15 bases separated the two germline ends. Per germline, CDR1 LNHDA and CDR2 SQIVND (reference sequence). CDR3 length: 15 residues. The CDR3 protein is CASSIGGGRGSPLHF. DNA of the CDR3: TGTGCCAGTAGTATCGGGGGAGGTCGAGGTTCACCCCTCCACTTT.

This chain uses TRBV10-3 with TRBJ1-2; TRBD1 agrees at 11 bases. CDR3 size: 14 residues. From germline, CDR1 is ENHRY and CDR2 SYGVKD. The V segment lost 5 bases and the J segment 4 bases; nucleotides outside the gene matches: 3. CDR3 loop: CAISQGQGVYGYTF. CDR3 sequence (DNA): TGTGCCATCAGTCAGGGACAGGGGGTCTATGGCTACACCTTC.

The chain is built from TRBV5-1 and TRBJ2-7; 8 bases line up with TRBD1. The CDR3 has 16 amino acids. Germline CDR1 SGHRS, CDR2 YFSETQ. V lost 3 bases and J lost 3; bases outside the gene matches: 11. DNA of the CDR3: TGCGCCAGCAGCTCCGGTGGCCGGACAGGGAACTACGAGCAGTACTTC. Amino acids: CASSSGGRTGNYEQYF.

This chain links TRBV4-3 with TRBJ1-2, with 9 nucleotides matching TRBD1. Germline trimming cut 0 bases from V and 8 bases from J; bases unmatched to any gene: 16. The CDR3 has 18 amino acids. CDR1 is LGHNA and CDR2 is YSLEER in the germline V gene. The CDR3: CASSQDRATGGTLGGYTF. The CDR3 DNA reads TGCGCCAGCAGCCAAGATAGAGCTACAGGGGGCACCTTAGGAGGCTACACCTTC.

Notes on this clone: Germline and junction disagree at one end, which may indicate a read error. This rearrangement joins TRBV11-3 to TRBJ2-7; D not certain. The CDR3 covers 10 residues. The germline V gene encodes CDR1 SGHNT and CDR2 YENEEA. The CDR3 region is CASSLDHRSF. The CDR3 region has the DNA TGTGCCAGCAGCTTAGACCACAGAAGCTTC.

This sequence joins TRBV6-1 and TRBJ1-5; no clear D. Germline CDR1 is MNHNS and CDR2 is SASEGT. CDR3 length: 12 residues. Trimming stripped 4 bases from V and 4 bases from J, with 5 bases between. DNA of the CDR3: TGTGCCAGCAGTGTCTTAAATCAGCCCCAGCATTTT. This codes for CASSVLNQPQHF.

The chain joins TRBV10-3 to TRBJ1-2; 10 positions agree with TRBD1. The CDR3 sequence is 16 residues long. Germline V lookup: CDR1 ENHRY, CDR2 SYGVKD. The trim removed 0 bases at V and 6 bases at J, leaving 7 bases unmatched. CDR3 DNA sequence: TGTGCCATCAGTGAGTCCCCCCCGGGACAGGGGAATGGCTACACCTTC. This translates into CAISESPPGQGNGYTF.

This clone was found a few times. The chain combines TRBV30 with TRBJ2-6; maybe TRBD1 (6 bases). The CDR3 extends over 16 amino acids. Germline CDR1 is GTSNPN and CDR2 is SVGIG (reference sequence). V was shortened by 3 bases and J by 0 bases, with 12 bases between the two germline ends. CDR3 nucleotides: TGTGCCTGGAGCTGGACAGACATCTCTGGGGCCAACGTCCTGACTTTC. Protein: CAWSWTDISGANVLTF.

J is TRBJ1-1 and V is TRBV2; no reliable D call. With 0 bases removed from V and 4 bases from J, the gap between germline ends came to 9 bases. The CDR3 consists of 14 residues. From germline, CDR1 is SNHLY and CDR2 FYNNEI. The CDR3 DNA sequence: TGTGCCAGCAGTGAAGCGCTCCGGGGCACTGAAGCTTTCTTT. It codes for CASSEALRGTEAFF.